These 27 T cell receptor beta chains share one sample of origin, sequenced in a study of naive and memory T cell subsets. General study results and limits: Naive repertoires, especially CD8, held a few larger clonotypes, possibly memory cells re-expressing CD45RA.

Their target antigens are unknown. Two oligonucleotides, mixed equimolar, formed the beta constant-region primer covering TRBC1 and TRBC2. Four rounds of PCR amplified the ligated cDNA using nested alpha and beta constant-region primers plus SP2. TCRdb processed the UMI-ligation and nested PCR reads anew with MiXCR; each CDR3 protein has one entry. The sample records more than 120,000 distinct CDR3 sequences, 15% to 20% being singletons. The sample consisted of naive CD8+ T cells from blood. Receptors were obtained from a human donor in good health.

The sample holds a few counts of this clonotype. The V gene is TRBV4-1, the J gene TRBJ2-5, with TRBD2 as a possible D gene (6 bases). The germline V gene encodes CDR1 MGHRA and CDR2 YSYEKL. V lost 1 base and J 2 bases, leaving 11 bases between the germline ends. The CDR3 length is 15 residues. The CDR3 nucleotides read TGCGCCAGCAGCCAAGCCTTAGCGGCTCAAGAGACCCAGTACTTC. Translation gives CASSQALAAQETQYF.

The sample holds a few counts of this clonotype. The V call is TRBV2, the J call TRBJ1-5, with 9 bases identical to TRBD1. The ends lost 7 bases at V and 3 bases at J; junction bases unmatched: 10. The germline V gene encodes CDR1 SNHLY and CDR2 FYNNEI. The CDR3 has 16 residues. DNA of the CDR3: TGTGCCAGCAACTCCGGGGACAGGGCGGTCAATCAGCCCCAGCATTTT. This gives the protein CASNSGDRAVNQPQHF.

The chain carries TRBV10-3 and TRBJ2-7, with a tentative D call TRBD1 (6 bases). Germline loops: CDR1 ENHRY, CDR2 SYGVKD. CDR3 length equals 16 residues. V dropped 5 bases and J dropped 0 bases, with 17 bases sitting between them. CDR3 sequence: CAISRDRPESSYEQYF. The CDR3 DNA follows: TGTGCCATCAGTAGAGACAGGCCCGAGAGCTCCTACGAGCAGTACTTC.

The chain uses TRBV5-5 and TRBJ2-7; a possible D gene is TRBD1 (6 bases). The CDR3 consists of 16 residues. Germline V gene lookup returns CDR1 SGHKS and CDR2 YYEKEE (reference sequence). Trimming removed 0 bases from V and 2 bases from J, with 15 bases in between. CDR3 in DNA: TGTGCCAGCAGCTTGGCCGGCCAGGGGAGTACCTACGAGCAGTACTTC. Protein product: CASSLAGQGSTYEQYF.

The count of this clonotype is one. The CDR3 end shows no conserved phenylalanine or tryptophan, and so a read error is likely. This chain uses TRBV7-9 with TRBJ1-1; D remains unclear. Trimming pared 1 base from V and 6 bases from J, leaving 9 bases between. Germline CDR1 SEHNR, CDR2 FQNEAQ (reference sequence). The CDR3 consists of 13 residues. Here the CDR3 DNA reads TGTGCCAGCAGCTTAGGCTCGGGTCCTGAAGCTTTCCTT. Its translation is CASSLGSGPEAFL.

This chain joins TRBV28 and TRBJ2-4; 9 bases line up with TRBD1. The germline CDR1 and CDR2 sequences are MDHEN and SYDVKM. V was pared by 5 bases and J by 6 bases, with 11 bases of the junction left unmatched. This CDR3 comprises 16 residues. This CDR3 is CASSPTGGTRGNIQYF. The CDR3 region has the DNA TGTGCCAGCAGTCCGACAGGGGGGACGCGCGGAAACATTCAGTACTTC.

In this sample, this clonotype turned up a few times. The DNA for the CDR3 is TGTGCCAGCAGTCTCCAGGGGCCACTAAGAGGCTACACCTTC. Encoded protein: CASSLQGPLRGYTF. The chain employs TRBV6-5 and TRBJ1-2, with TRBD1 as a possible D gene (6 bases). The length of the CDR3 is 14 residues. Trimming took off 5 bases at V and 8 bases at J, with 18 bases between the two ends. CDR1 and CDR2 from the germline V gene are MNHEY and SVGAGI.

CDR3 DNA sequence: TGTGCCAGCAGCTTGGGACACGGGTCCCTCAGGGAGCAGTACTTC. Its translation: CASSLGHGSLREQYF. V usage is TRBV5-6 and J usage is TRBJ2-7, with D unclear. CDR3 length: 15 residues. Trimming took off 0 bases at V and 7 bases at J, with 17 bases between the two ends. Germline loops: CDR1 SGHDT, CDR2 YYEEEE. Full variable domain (rest looked up from reference TRBV5-6 and TRBJ2-7): DAGVTQSPTHLIKTRGQQVTLRCSPKSGHDTVSWYQQALGQGPQFIFQYYEEEERQRGNFPDRFSGHQFPNYSSELNVNALLLGDSALYLCASSLGHGSLREQYFGPGTRLTVT.

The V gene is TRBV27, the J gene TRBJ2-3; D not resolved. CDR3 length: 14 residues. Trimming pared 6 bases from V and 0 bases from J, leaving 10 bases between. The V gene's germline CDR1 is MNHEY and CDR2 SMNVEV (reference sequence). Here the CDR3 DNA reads TGTGCCAGCAGCAGAGGACCGAGCACAGATACGCAGTATTTT. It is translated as CASSRGPSTDTQYF.

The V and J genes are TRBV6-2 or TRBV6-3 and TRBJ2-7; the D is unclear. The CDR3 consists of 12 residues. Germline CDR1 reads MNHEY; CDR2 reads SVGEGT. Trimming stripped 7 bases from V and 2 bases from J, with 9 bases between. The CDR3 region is CASTSDTYEQYF. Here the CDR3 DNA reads TGTGCCAGCACCTCCGATACCTACGAGCAGTACTTC.

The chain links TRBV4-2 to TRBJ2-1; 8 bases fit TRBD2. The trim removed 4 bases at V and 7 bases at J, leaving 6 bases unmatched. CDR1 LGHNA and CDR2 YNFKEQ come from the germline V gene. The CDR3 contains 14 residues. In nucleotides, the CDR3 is TGTGCCAGCAGCCCAAGCGGGAGAAGTAATGAGCAGTTCTTC. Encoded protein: CASSPSGRSNEQFF.

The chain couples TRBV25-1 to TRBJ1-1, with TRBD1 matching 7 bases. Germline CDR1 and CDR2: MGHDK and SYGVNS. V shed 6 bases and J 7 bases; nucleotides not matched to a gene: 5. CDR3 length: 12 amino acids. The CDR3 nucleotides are TGTGCCAGCAGGACAGGGAGTGGTGAAGCTTTCTTT. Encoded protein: CASRTGSGEAFF.

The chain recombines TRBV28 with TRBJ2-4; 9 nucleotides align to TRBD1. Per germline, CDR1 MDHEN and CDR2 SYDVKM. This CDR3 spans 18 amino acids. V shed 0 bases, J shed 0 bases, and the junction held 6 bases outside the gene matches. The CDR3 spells CASSLWGQGSLAKNIQYF. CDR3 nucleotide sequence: TGTGCCAGCAGTTTATGGGGACAGGGATCACTAGCCAAAAACATTCAGTACTTC.

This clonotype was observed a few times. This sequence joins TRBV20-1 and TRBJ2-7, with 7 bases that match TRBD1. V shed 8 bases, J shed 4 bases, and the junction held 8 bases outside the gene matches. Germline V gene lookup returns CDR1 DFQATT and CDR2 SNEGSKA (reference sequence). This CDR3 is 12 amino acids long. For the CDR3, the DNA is TGCAGTTCCGGGACAGACGAATACGAGCAGTACTTC. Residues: CSSGTDEYEQYF.

Here the CDR3 reads CSVEETAYEQYF. For the CDR3, the DNA is TGCAGCGTTGAAGAGACTGCTTACGAGCAGTACTTC. The chain employs TRBV29-1 and TRBJ2-7; D remains unclear. Trimming took off 0 bases at V and 4 bases at J, with 7 bases between the two ends. The CDR3 covers 12 residues. Germline-derived CDR1 and CDR2 are SQVTM and ANQGSEA.

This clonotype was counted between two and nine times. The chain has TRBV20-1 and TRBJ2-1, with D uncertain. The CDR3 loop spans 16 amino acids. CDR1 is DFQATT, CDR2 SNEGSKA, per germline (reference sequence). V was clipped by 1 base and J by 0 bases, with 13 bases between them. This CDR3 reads CSARGRPLGSYNEQFF. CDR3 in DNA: TGCAGTGCTAGAGGCCGGCCCTTGGGCTCCTACAATGAGCAGTTCTTC.

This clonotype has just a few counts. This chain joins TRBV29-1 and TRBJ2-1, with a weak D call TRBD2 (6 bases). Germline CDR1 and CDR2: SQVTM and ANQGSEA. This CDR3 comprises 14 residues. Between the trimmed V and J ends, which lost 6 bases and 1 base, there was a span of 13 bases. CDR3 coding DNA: TGCAGCGTCGAGTCCCTAGCGTCCTACAATGAGCAGTTCTTC. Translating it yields CSVESLASYNEQFF.

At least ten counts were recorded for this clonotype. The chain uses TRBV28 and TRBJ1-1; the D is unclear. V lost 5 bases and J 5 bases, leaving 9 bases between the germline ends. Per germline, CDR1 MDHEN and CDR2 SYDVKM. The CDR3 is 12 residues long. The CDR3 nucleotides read TGTGCCAGCAGTCCCCCGTTGACTGAAGCTTTCTTT. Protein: CASSPPLTEAFF.

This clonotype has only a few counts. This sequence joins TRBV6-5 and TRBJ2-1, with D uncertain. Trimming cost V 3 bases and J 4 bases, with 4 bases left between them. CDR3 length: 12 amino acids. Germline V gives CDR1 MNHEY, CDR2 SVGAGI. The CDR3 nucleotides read TGTGCCAGCAGTTATGGATACAATGAGCAGTTCTTC. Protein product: CASSYGYNEQFF.

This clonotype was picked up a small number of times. The CDR3 DNA reads as TGTGCCTGGGGGAGGGGAGGCACCGGGGAGCTGTTTTTT. Its protein is CAWGRGGTGELFF. V is TRBV28 and J is TRBJ2-2, with TRBD2 matching over 7 bases. V shed 11 bases and J 4 bases; nucleotides not matched to a gene: 7. From germline, CDR1 is MDHEN and CDR2 SYDVKM. The CDR3 runs 13 residues.

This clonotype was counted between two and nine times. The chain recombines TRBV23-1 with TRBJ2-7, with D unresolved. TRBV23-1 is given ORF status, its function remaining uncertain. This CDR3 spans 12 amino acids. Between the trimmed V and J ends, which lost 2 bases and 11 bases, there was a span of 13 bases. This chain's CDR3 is CASSQVRAGEYF. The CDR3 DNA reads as TGCGCCAGCAGTCAAGTGAGAGCTGGCGAGTACTTC.

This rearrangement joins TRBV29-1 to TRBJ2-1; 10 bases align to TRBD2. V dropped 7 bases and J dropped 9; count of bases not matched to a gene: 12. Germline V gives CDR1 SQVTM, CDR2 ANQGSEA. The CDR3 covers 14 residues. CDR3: CSANSRTSGSEQFF. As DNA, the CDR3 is TGCAGCGCCAATTCCCGGACTAGCGGAAGTGAGCAGTTCTTC.

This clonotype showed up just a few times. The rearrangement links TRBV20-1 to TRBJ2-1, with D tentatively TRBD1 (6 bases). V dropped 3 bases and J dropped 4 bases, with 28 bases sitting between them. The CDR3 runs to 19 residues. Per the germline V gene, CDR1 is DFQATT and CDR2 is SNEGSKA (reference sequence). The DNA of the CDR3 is TGCAGTGCTAGCCTACCCTACAGGGAGTTGAACCTATTTTACAATGAGCAGTTCTTC. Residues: CSASLPYRELNLFYNEQFF.

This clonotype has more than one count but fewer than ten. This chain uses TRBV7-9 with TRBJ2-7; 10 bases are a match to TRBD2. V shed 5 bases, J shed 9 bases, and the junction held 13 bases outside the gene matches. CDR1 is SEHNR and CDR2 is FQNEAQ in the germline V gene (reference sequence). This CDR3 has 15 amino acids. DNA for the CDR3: TGTGCCAGCAGCCACGCGGGACTAGCGAGTCAGGTGCAGTACTTC. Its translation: CASSHAGLASQVQYF.

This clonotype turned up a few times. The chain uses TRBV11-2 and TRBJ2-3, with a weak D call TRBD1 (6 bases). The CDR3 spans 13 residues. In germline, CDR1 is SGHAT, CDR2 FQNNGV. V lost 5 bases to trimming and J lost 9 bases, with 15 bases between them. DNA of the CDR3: TGTGCCAGCAGCCCCTATAGCGACAGGACGCAGTATTTT. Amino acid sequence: CASSPYSDRTQYF.

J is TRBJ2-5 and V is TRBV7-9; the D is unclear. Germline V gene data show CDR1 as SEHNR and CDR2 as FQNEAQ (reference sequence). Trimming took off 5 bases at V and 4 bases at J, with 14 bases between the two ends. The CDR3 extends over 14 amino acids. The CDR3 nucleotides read TGTGCCAGCAGCCCTACGACTGACCGAGAGACCCAGTACTTC. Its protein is CASSPTTDRETQYF.

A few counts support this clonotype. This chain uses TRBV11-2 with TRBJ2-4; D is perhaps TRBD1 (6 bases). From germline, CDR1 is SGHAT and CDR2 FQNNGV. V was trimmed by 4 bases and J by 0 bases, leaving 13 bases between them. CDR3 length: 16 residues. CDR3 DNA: TGTGCCAGCAGCTCGGGGACATCCTTAGCCAAAAACATTCAGTACTTC. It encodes CASSSGTSLAKNIQYF.